One and the same sample provided the 9 T cell receptor beta chains below, sequenced in a study of beta chain features in type 1 diabetes. Study-level findings and limits: All four CD4+ subsets of Type 1 diabetes patients contained TCRB CDR3s that were moderately but significantly shorter.

Investigators reverse transcribed all isolated RNA, so they sequenced expressed TCRB transcripts. TCRdb's copy holds only in-frame clones and misses some; the assay was immunoSEQ multiplex PCR. The top ten clones hold less than 0.65% of a sample with about 370,000 clones, over 9% of them seen once. These receptors are not linked to any known antigen. Material: central memory CD4+ T cells from blood. The receptor source for this set is a man younger than 40 with type 1 diabetes.

In the case of this clone: Sequence at one end of the junction differs from germline and may be a read error. J is TRBJ1-2 and V is TRBV6-5; D is ambiguous. In germline, CDR1 is MNHEY, CDR2 SVGAGI. The CDR3 is 13 amino acids. Here the CDR3 DNA reads TGTGCCATCAGTGAAGGGCAGAACTATGGCTACACCTTC. Translation: CAISEGQNYGYTF.

The CDR3 DNA is TGTGCCAGCAGCTTGAGGGCAGGGGGTGCCCTTTACTCAGATACGCAGTATTTT. It encodes CASSLRAGGALYSDTQYF. The V gene is TRBV5-6, the J gene TRBJ2-3, with TRBD1 matching 7 bases. With 1 base clipped from V and 4 bases from J, the junction kept 15 bases outside the gene matches. CDR3 length: 18 amino acids. The germline gives CDR1 SGHDT, CDR2 YYEEEE.

V usage is TRBV28 and J usage is TRBJ2-7; D unclear. Trimming cost V 2 bases and J 7 bases, with 9 bases left between them. This CDR3 has 12 residues. Germline CDR1 and CDR2: MDHEN and SYDVKM. The CDR3 here is CASSLNSWEQYF. For the CDR3, the DNA is TGTGCCAGCAGTTTAAACTCTTGGGAGCAGTACTTC.

This clone was counted at least ten times. Other DNA sequences from this sample encode an identical CDR3 as well. The chain uses TRBV5-1 and TRBJ2-7; perhaps TRBD1 as D (5 bases). The length of the CDR3 is 14 residues. The germline V gene encodes CDR1 SGHRS and CDR2 YFSETQ. Trimming took 0 bases from V and 3 from J, leaving 10 bases between them. CDR3 protein: CASSLGQDIYEQYF. The CDR3 coding sequence is TGCGCCAGCAGCTTGGGCCAGGACATCTACGAGCAGTACTTC.

This clone came up a few times. This CDR3 is also generated by other DNA sequences in the sample. The chain recombines TRBV18 with TRBJ2-7; tentative D call: TRBD1 (5 bases). Trimming pared 1 base from V and 1 base from J, leaving 8 bases between. The CDR3 consists of 14 residues. The germline CDR1 and CDR2 sequences are KGHSH and LQKENI. The CDR3 protein is CASSPLQGSYEQYF. The CDR3 region has the DNA TGTGCCAGCTCACCACTCCAGGGTTCCTACGAGCAGTACTTC.

The chain employs TRBV19 and TRBJ2-1; 13 bases fit TRBD2. Germline assignment: CDR1 LNHDA and CDR2 SQIVND (reference sequence). CDR3 size: 16 residues. The J segment lost 8 bases and the V segment lost 3 bases, leaving 7 bases of the junction unmatched. As DNA, the CDR3 is TGTGCCAGTAGTATGAGGGGACTAGCGGGACGCTATGAGCAGTTCTTC. The encoded protein is CASSMRGLAGRYEQFF. Variable domain in full (rest from reference TRBV19 and TRBJ2-1): DGGITQSPKYLFRKEGQNVTLSCEQNLNHDAMYWYRQDPGQGLRLIYYSQIVNDFQKGDIAEGYSVSREKKESFPLTVTSAQKNPTAFYLCASSMRGLAGRYEQFFGPGTRLTVL.

The chain joins TRBV6-5 to TRBJ1-1; a possible D gene is TRBD1 (5 bases). V dropped 6 bases and J dropped 6 bases, with 17 bases sitting between them. Germline V gene sequence: CDR1 MNHEY, CDR2 SVGAGI. The CDR3 has 14 amino acids. This CDR3 is CASRPRTKGPEAFF. The DNA for the CDR3 is TGTGCCAGCAGGCCCCGGACAAAAGGCCCTGAAGCTTTCTTT.

This clone came up many times. The genes are TRBV7-9 and TRBJ2-3; maybe TRBD1 (5 bases). The germline V gene has CDR1 SEHNR and CDR2 FQNEAQ (reference sequence). The V end lost 4 bases, the J end lost 1 base, and 15 bases lay between the germline ends. The CDR3 contains 16 residues. DNA of the CDR3: TGTGCCAGCAGCTCTGCCAGGGCTCTCGGCACAGATACGCAGTATTTT. It codes for CASSSARALGTDTQYF.

In its sample, this clone was seen a few times. The chain joins TRBV7-9 to TRBJ2-7; 10 bases are a match to TRBD1. V lost 5 bases, J lost 7 bases, and 17 bases stayed unmatched. The CDR3 is 17 residues long. Germline-derived CDR1 and CDR2 are SEHNR and FQNEAQ (reference sequence). The DNA of the CDR3 is TGTGCCAGCAGCCCCCGGAGTGGGGGGACAGGGGTTCGGGAGCAGTACTTC. Amino acids: CASSPRSGGTGVREQYF.